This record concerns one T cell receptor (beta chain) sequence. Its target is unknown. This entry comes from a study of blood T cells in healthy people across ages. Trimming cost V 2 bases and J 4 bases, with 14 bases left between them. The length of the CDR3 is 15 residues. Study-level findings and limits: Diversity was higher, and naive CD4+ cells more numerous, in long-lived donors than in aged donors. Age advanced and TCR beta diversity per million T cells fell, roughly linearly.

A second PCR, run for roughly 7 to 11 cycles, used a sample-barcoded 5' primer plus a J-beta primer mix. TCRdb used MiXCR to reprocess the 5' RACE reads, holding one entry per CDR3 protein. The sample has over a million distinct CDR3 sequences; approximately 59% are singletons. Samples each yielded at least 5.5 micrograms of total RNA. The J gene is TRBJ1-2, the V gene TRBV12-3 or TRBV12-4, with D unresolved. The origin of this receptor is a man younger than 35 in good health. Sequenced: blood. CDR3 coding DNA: TGTGCCAGCAGTTTAAGTGTTAAGGGTTTCTATGGCTACACCTTC. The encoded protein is CASSLSVKGFYGYTF.